The 2 T cell receptor beta chains reported below all come from one sample, sequenced in a study of T cells after yellow fever vaccination. From the 5' RACE reads, TCRdb called clonotypes with MiXCR, one entry per CDR3 protein. The data show 300,000 to 350,000 distinct CDR3 sequences, roughly 8.4% seen once. Sequencing was performed on PBMCs, taken approximately 47 days after the first yellow fever vaccination. These receptors were obtained from a man younger than 35 who received the YFV17D yellow fever vaccine.

This clonotype was counted between two and nine times. This rearrangement joins TRBV7-9 to TRBJ1-1, with 8 bases aligning to TRBD1. Germline assignment: CDR1 SEHNR and CDR2 FQNEAQ (reference sequence). J was trimmed by 5 bases and V by 7 bases; bases with no gene match: 9. This CDR3 region has 14 residues. CDR3 region: CASKNRGSRTEAFF. Here the CDR3 DNA reads TGTGCCAGCAAAAACAGGGGGAGTCGGACTGAAGCTTTCTTT. The complete variable domain, with remaining parts taken from reference TRBV7-9 and TRBJ1-1, reads DTGVSQNPRHKITKRGQNVTFRCDPISEHNRLYWYRQTLGQGPEFLTYFQNEAQLEKSRLLSDRFSAERPKGSFSTLEIQRTEQGDSAMYLCASKNRGSRTEAFFGQGTRLTVV.

A few counts support this clonotype. This chain uses TRBV11-2 with TRBJ2-1, with TRBD2 as a possible D gene (6 bases). There are 16 residues in the CDR3. V lost 0 bases and J lost 0, with 9 bases in between. Germline assignment: CDR1 SGHAT and CDR2 FQNNGV. The chain's CDR3 is CASSLEGGPSYNEQFF. CDR3 nucleotides: TGTGCCAGCAGCTTAGAGGGGGGACCCTCCTACAATGAGCAGTTCTTC.